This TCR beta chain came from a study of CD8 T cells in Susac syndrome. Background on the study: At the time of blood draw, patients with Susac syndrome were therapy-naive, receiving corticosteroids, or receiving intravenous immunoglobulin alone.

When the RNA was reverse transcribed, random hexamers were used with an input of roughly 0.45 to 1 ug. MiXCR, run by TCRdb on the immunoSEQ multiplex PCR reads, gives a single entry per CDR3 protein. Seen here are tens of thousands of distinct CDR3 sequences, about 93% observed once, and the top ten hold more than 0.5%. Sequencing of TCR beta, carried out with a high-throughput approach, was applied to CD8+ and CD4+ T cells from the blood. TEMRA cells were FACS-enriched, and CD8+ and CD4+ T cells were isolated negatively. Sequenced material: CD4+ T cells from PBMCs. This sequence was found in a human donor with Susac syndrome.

The CDR3 sequence is CAWSVTEKLFF. CDR3 nucleotide sequence: TGTGCCTGGAGTGTCACCGAAAAACTGTTTTTT. The chain couples TRBV30 to TRBJ1-4, with D uncertain. The length of the CDR3 is 11 residues. Looked up from germline, CDR1 is GTSNPN and CDR2 is SVGIG (reference sequence). V lost 0 bases and J 8 bases, leaving 4 bases between the germline ends.